The rows below give T cell receptor beta chains drawn from one sample of a study of regulatory T cells in long-lasting Graves disease. MiXCR, applied by TCRdb to the multiplex PCR reads, yields one record per CDR3 protein. Among a few hundred thousand distinct CDR3 sequences, around a quarter were seen once, and the ten largest hold about a quarter. Here the sequenced sample was peripheral blood mononuclear cells (PBMCs), taken when the disease was refractory, from a patient treated with antithyroid drugs. These receptors were obtained from a female donor with Graves disease. Each CDR3 is given with its conserved first and last residue. The D gene is left open where the match is weak. Clone size, where shown, is once, few, many, or a class for clones that have expanded.

CDR3aa,CDR3nt,j_gene,v_gene,abundance,d_gene
CASSELAGFCLDLYEQYF,TGCGCCAGCAGTGAACTAGCGGGATTCTGTTTAGATCTCTACGAGCAGTACTTC,TRBJ2-7,TRBV5-1,few,TRBD2
CASSSGAEAFF,TGTGCCAGCAGCTCAGGGGCTGAAGCTTTCTTT,TRBJ1-1,TRBV7-3,many,-
CAITRTPLDTEAFF,TGTGCCATCACCCGTACCCCACTGGACACTGAAGCTTTCTTT,TRBJ1-1,TRBV10-3,-,-
CATSREQNTGELFF,TGTGCCACCAGCAGAGAACAGAACACCGGGGAGCTGTTTTTT,TRBJ2-2,TRBV15,-,-
CASSAKVNTEAFF,TGTGCCAGTAGTGCAAAGGTGAACACTGAAGCTTTCTTT,TRBJ1-1,TRBV19,-,-
CASSTRQGGHTGELFF,TGCGCCAGCAGCACTCGACAGGGGGGCCACACCGGGGAGCTGTTTTTT,TRBJ2-2,TRBV5-1,-,TRBD1
CASSQEVSRGTDTQYF,TGCGCCAGCAGCCAAGAGGTTAGCAGGGGCACAGATACGCAGTATTTT,TRBJ2-3,TRBV2,-,-
CSARKASGSDEQYF,TGCAGTGCCAGGAAGGCTAGCGGGAGTGACGAGCAGTACTTC,TRBJ2-7,TRBV20-1,few,TRBD2
CATSPGLAGYEQYF,TGTGCCACCAGCCCGGGACTAGCGGGGTACGAGCAGTACTTC,TRBJ2-7,TRBV15,few,TRBD2
CASSPHGLGKYEQYF,TGTGCCAGCAGCCCCCACGGGCTAGGGAAATACGAGCAGTACTTC,TRBJ2-7,TRBV7-2,-,-
CASSLSRLAVNNEQFF,TGTGCCAGCAGTTTATCCAGACTAGCGGTTAACAATGAGCAGTTCTTC,TRBJ2-1,TRBV28,few,TRBD2
CASSQVSQKETQYF,TGTGCCAGCAGCCAAGTGTCGCAGAAAGAGACCCAGTACTTC,TRBJ2-5,TRBV3-1,many,-
CASSETGGHEQFF,TGTGCCAGCAGTGAGACAGGGGGCCATGAGCAGTTCTTC,TRBJ2-1,TRBV2,-,TRBD1
CASSLLVDRTQYF,TGTGCCAGCAGCTTATTGGTGGATCGGACCCAGTACTTC,TRBJ2-5,TRBV7-2,-,-
CASSLAVVVAGAEQYF,TGTGCCAGCAGCTTGGCGGTTGTGGTGGCAGGGGCCGAGCAGTACTTC,TRBJ2-7,TRBV5-6,few,-
CASSFTSSGNTIYF,TGTGCCAGCTCTTTTACTAGCTCTGGAAACACCATATATTTT,TRBJ1-3,TRBV12-3/TRBV12-4,few,-
CASKERDESAEQFF,TGTGCCAGCAAGGAGCGGGATGAATCGGCTGAGCAGTTCTTC,TRBJ2-1,TRBV19,many,TRBD2
CSARGVPNEKLFF,TGCAGTGCTAGAGGAGTTCCAAATGAAAAACTGTTTTTT,TRBJ1-4,TRBV20-1,many,-
CASSIPSSSQETQYF,TGTGCCAGCAGTATTCCATCCAGCTCCCAAGAGACCCAGTACTTC,TRBJ2-5,TRBV28,many,-
CASSVLEVPQETQYF,TGTGCCAGCAGCGTACTGGAGGTGCCACAAGAGACCCAGTACTTC,TRBJ2-5,TRBV9,-,-
CASSQDIGRTYGYTF,TGTGCCAGCAGCCAAGATATCGGCAGGACCTATGGCTACACCTTC,TRBJ1-2,TRBV3-1,-,-
CAGSFTGPYEQYF,TGTGCCGGCAGTTTCACGGGACCCTACGAGCAGTACTTC,TRBJ2-7,TRBV6-5,-,-
CASSFRQGSAETQYF,TGTGCTAGCAGCTTTCGGCAGGGCTCGGCAGAGACCCAGTACTTC,TRBJ2-5,TRBV7-7,few,-
CASSHKTRNTEAFF,TGTGCCAGCAGCCATAAAACCAGGAACACTGAAGCTTTCTTT,TRBJ1-1,TRBV3-1,once,-
CSARVAREQYF,TGCAGTGCTAGAGTAGCGCGGGAGCAGTACTTC,TRBJ2-7,TRBV20-1,many,-
CSARSETSSRVGAFF,TGCAGTGCTAGAAGCGAGACGAGTTCACGGGTCGGAGCTTTCTTT,TRBJ1-1,TRBV20-1,-,-
CASSASGTGGMVTEAFF,TGTGCCAGCAGTGCCTCCGGGACAGGGGGAATGGTAACTGAAGCTTTCTTT,TRBJ1-1,TRBV27,many,TRBD1
CASSVGLGEQYF,TGTGCCAGCAGCGTAGGCCTCGGCGAGCAGTACTTC,TRBJ2-7,TRBV9,-,-
CASSADSMGYGYTF,TGTGCCAGCTCAGCGGACAGCATGGGGTATGGCTACACCTTC,TRBJ1-2,TRBV18,-,-
CASRRSGMGTDTQYF,TGTGCCAGCAGGCGTAGCGGGATGGGGACAGATACGCAGTATTTT,TRBJ2-3,TRBV12-3/TRBV12-4,-,TRBD2
CATTSAGYEQYF,TGTGCCACTACCTCGGCCGGGTACGAGCAGTACTTC,TRBJ2-7,TRBV12-3/TRBV12-4,many,-
CASRPYGQTGTGEKLFF,TGTGCCAGCAGACCCTACGGGCAAACCGGGACTGGCGAAAAACTGTTTTTT,TRBJ1-4,TRBV6-1,-,-
CASSRQHTEAFF,TGTGCCAGCAGCAGACAGCACACTGAAGCTTTCTTT,TRBJ1-1,TRBV28,many,-
CASRTSGSYNEQFF,TGTGCCAGCAGGACTAGCGGGTCCTACAATGAGCAGTTCTTC,TRBJ2-1,TRBV2,-,TRBD2
CASRGQGGTNQPQHF,TGTGCCAGTAGGGGACAGGGGGGCACCAATCAGCCCCAGCATTTT,TRBJ1-5,TRBV19,-,TRBD1
CASSDNRQYGYTF,TGTGCCAGCAGTGACAACAGGCAATATGGCTACACCTTC,TRBJ1-2,TRBV25-1,few,-